This is a list of T cell receptor beta chains from one sample in a study of low-dose radiotherapy and immunotherapy resistance in tumors. TCRdb recomputed calls from the reads with MiXCR, one row per CDR3 protein. The table shows 85,000 to 100,000 distinct CDR3 sequences, with 9.4% occurring only once. This sample comprised PBMCs, obtained before treatment. These receptors came from a male donor with prostate cancer. Both conserved end residues are part of each CDR3. The D gene is left open where the match is weak. Size is stated for part of the rows, as once, few or many counts, or as a class when the clone is expanded.

d_call,v_call,clone_size,j_call,cdr3_aa,cdr3_nt
.,TRBV12-1,many,TRBJ2-7,CASSFVPSGVCDTYEQYF,TGTGCCAGCAGCTTTGTACCTAGCGGGGTTTGTGACACCTACGAGCAGTACTTC
.,TRBV29-1,many,TRBJ1-2,CSVDQTASRGYTF,TGCAGCGTTGATCAGACAGCCTCTCGTGGCTACACCTTC
TRBD1,TRBV7-2,many,TRBJ2-7,CASMRTGAYEQYF,TGTGCCAGCATGCGGACAGGGGCCTACGAGCAGTACTTC
TRBD1,TRBV5-1,many,TRBJ2-1,CASSRLAGGQGNSNEQFF,TGCGCCAGCAGCCGGTTAGCCGGAGGACAGGGGAATTCGAATGAGCAGTTCTTC
.,TRBV7-9,.,TRBJ2-7,CASSLPLRTDSYEQYF,TGTGCCAGCAGCTTACCCCTTAGGACAGATTCCTACGAGCAGTACTTC
.,TRBV6-2/TRBV6-3,many,TRBJ2-2,CASLAGGLRTGELFF,TGTGCCAGCCTGGCTGGGGGTCTAAGGACCGGGGAGCTGTTTTTT
.,TRBV10-3,few,TRBJ2-7,CAIRRLAVAGEQYF,TGTGCCATCAGACGACTGGCGGTTGCGGGCGAGCAGTACTTC
.,TRBV29-1,many,TRBJ1-2,CSVALTLIETVNYGYTF,TGCAGCGTCGCCCTCACCCTTATAGAGACAGTTAACTATGGCTACACCTTC
TRBD1,TRBV12-3/TRBV12-4,many,TRBJ2-2,CASRPTGDTGELFF,TGTGCCAGCAGGCCTACAGGGGACACCGGGGAGCTGTTTTTT
.,TRBV21-1,many,TRBJ1-5,CASSKCAGGRNQPQHF,TGTGCCAGCAGCAAATGTGCGGGGGGACGCAATCAGCCCCAGCATTTT
TRBD2,TRBV5-1,many,TRBJ2-7,CASSLLSSSGSGSSEQYF,TGCGCCAGCAGCCTCCTATCTTCTAGCGGGAGTGGATCTTCCGAGCAGTACTTC
.,TRBV7-2,many,TRBJ2-3,CASSLDGTSTDTQYF,TGTGCCAGCAGCTTAGATGGGACTAGCACAGATACGCAGTATTTT
.,TRBV5-5,many,TRBJ2-7,CASSRGGPSYEQYF,TGTGCCAGCAGCCGAGGGGGACCTTCCTACGAGCAGTACTTC
.,TRBV29-1,many,TRBJ1-5,CSVRDRGIGNQPQHF,TGCAGCGTTCGGGACCGAGGTATTGGCAATCAGCCCCAGCATTTT
TRBD2,TRBV6-1,many,TRBJ2-2,CASSLGLAGMNTGELFF,TGTGCCAGCAGCCTTGGACTAGCGGGGATGAACACCGGGGAGCTGTTTTTT
.,TRBV7-9,many,TRBJ1-6,CASSLAQGPNSPLHF,TGTGCCAGCAGCTTAGCGCAGGGGCCTAATTCACCCCTCCACTTT
.,TRBV7-9,many,TRBJ2-2,CASSPLGSGGELFF,TGTGCCAGCAGCCCCCTAGGTTCAGGCGGGGAGCTGTTTTTT
TRBD2,TRBV7-2,many,TRBJ2-2,CASSFTSGSSGELFF,TGTGCCAGCAGCTTTACTAGCGGGAGTTCCGGGGAGCTGTTTTTT
.,TRBV27,many,TRBJ2-3,CASSLLAASTDTQYF,TGTGCCAGCAGTTTACTAGCAGCTAGCACAGATACGCAGTATTTT
TRBD1,TRBV5-1,many,TRBJ2-2,CASEPGQGNTGELFF,TGCGCCAGCGAACCGGGACAGGGAAACACCGGGGAGCTGTTTTTT
TRBD1,TRBV6-1,many,TRBJ1-1,CASNPTGTGAEAFF,TGTGCCAGCAACCCCACCGGGACAGGGGCTGAAGCTTTCTTT
.,TRBV5-4,many,TRBJ2-2,CASSLEGLPGELFF,TGTGCCAGCAGCTTGGAAGGGCTCCCCGGGGAGCTGTTTTTT
TRBD2,TRBV20-1,few,TRBJ2-5,CSALPLAGGETQYF,TGCAGTGCTCTTCCACTAGCGGGGGGTGAGACCCAGTACTTC
.,TRBV20-1,few,TRBJ2-1,CSAARYGGEYNEQFF,TGCAGTGCTGCTCGTTATGGCGGAGAGTACAATGAGCAGTTCTTC
.,TRBV21-1,many,TRBJ1-5,CASANGSRDQPQHF,TGTGCCAGCGCAAATGGTTCACGGGACCAGCCCCAGCATTTT
TRBD2,TRBV2,few,TRBJ2-1,CASSPDQLAWSKNEQFF,TGTGCCAGCAGCCCCGATCAACTAGCGTGGTCGAAGAATGAGCAGTTCTTC
.,TRBV6-2/TRBV6-3,many,TRBJ2-3,CASTRTGDTQYF,TGTGCCAGCACCAGGACGGGGGATACGCAGTATTTT
.,TRBV28,.,TRBJ2-7,CASSQTFQTRDF,TGTGCCAGCAGTCAGACCTTCCAGACTCGGGACTTC
TRBD1,TRBV29-1,many,TRBJ2-7,CSVGQQGPYEQYF,TGCAGCGTTGGGCAACAGGGGCCGTACGAGCAGTACTTC
.,TRBV19,many,TRBJ2-1,CASSITHGGAEGGEQFF,TGTGCCAGTAGTATAACCCACGGCGGAGCGGAGGGGGGTGAGCAGTTCTTC
.,TRBV10-2,many,TRBJ2-5,CASSENYQETQYF,TGCGCCAGCAGTGAGAACTATCAAGAGACCCAGTACTTC
.,TRBV7-2,many,TRBJ2-5,CASSLVGPGETQYF,TGTGCCAGCAGCTTAGTAGGCCCGGGGGAGACCCAGTACTTC
.,TRBV20-1,many,TRBJ2-5,CSARDQSGQETQYF,TGCAGTGCTAGAGATCAAAGCGGACAAGAGACCCAGTACTTC
.,TRBV7-2,.,TRBJ2-5,CASSLITQGETQYF,TGTGCCAGCAGCTTAATAACGCAGGGAGAGACCCAGTACTTC
.,TRBV28,many,TRBJ2-7,CASSFGGPYEQYF,TGTGCCAGCAGTTTCGGGGGCCCCTACGAGCAGTACTTC
.,TRBV28,many,TRBJ2-3,CASSLSRFAGRFTDTQYF,TGTGCCAGCAGTTTATCGCGCTTTGCGGGAAGATTCACAGATACGCAGTATTTT
.,TRBV7-2,many,TRBJ1-2,CASSSEARANYGYTF,TGTGCCAGCAGCTCAGAGGCCAGGGCTAACTATGGCTACACCTTC
.,TRBV7-2,many,TRBJ1-2,CASSPDGRYGYTF,TGTGCCAGCAGCCCCGACGGTCGGTATGGCTACACCTTC
TRBD1,TRBV19,many,TRBJ2-7,CASRSTRGTGNYEQYF,TGTGCCAGTAGATCTACGAGGGGGACAGGGAACTACGAGCAGTACTTC
.,TRBV3-1,many,TRBJ2-3,CASSQVSVAGSTDTQYF,TGTGCCAGCAGCCAAGTCTCGGTTGCGGGCAGCACAGATACGCAGTATTTT
.,TRBV7-9,many,TRBJ2-1,CASKQGYYNEQFF,TGTGCCAGCAAACAGGGTTACTACAATGAGCAGTTCTTC
.,TRBV6-2/TRBV6-3,many,TRBJ2-7,CASSLTQGGSYEQYF,TGTGCCAGCAGTTTAACACAGGGCGGCTCCTACGAGCAGTACTTC
TRBD2,TRBV2,many,TRBJ2-1,CASSLSGNQGNEQFF,TGTGCCAGCAGCTTGAGCGGGAATCAGGGCAATGAGCAGTTCTTC
.,TRBV2,many,TRBJ2-3,CATTGGGGSDTQYF,TGTGCCACCACCGGCGGAGGGGGCTCAGATACGCAGTATTTT
.,TRBV2,many,TRBJ2-5,CASSFQHHQETQYF,TGTGCCAGCAGTTTCCAGCACCACCAAGAGACCCAGTACTTC